The present TCR beta chain was sequenced within a study of T cell responses to AZD1222 COVID-19 vaccine. Points from the study as a whole: There were mostly white British donors and more females than males, and clonal diversity was possibly underestimated. Epitopes outside B.1.351 and B.1.1.7 mutated regions reportedly drew nearly half of spike TCRs.

Clones were sequenced by immunoSEQ multiplex PCR, and TCRdb holds only the in-frame ones, with some missing. The sample holds 60,000 to 80,000 clones; around three quarters are singletons and the top ten take about 50%. This CDR3 is built from 13 residues. The V gene lost 4 bases and the J gene lost 7 bases, with 14 bases spanning the gap. Germline V CDR1 and CDR2: SGHDT, YYEEEE. On this clone: What it binds is unknown.

The V gene is TRBV5-6, the J gene TRBJ1-2; no reliable D call. The TCR sequence derives from an adult who received the AZD1222 COVID-19 vaccine. The sample consisted of peripheral blood, taken 28 days after the second AZD1222 dose. CDR3 protein: CASSPGVRTGYTF. For the CDR3, the DNA is TGTGCCAGCAGCCCCGGGGTAAGGACTGGCTACACCTTC. Using reference TRBV5-6 and TRBJ1-2 for the parts outside the CDR3, the full variable domain is DAGVTQSPTHLIKTRGQQVTLRCSPKSGHDTVSWYQQALGQGPQFIFQYYEEEERQRGNFPDRFSGHQFPNYSSELNVNALLLGDSALYLCASSPGVRTGYTFGSGTRLTVV.